This T cell receptor (beta chain) comes out of a study of CD8+ T cells in alopecia areata. The CDR3 is made up of 12 amino acids. Per germline, CDR1 NNHDY and CDR2 SYVADS. Notes on the study in general: Higher clonality than in normal scalp was seen in lesional scalp, especially alopecia totalis/universalis.

This clone was counted between two and nine times. Its matching antigen is unknown. Each gene name is a mouse one. The read terminates 4 residues before the CDR3 end, so the remaining end is supplied by the germline J gene. Reverse transcribed after extraction, RNA yielded cDNA as the sequencing template. Profiled with immunoSEQ multiplex PCR; TCRdb holds only in-frame clones, not every one. This sample shows about 120,000 clones and no singletons; about 18% rests with the ten largest. Source material: lesional skin. The chain couples TRBV13-3 to TRBJ2-7; 7 bases line up with TRBD1. This TCR was recovered from a C3H/HeJ mouse with alopecia areata. Mice of this strain are of MHC haplotype H2-k. CDR3 bases read: TGTGCCAGCACCTCCGACAGGGAT. It yields the protein CASTSDRD. The full CDR3 sequence reads CASTSDRDEQYF.